This T cell receptor (beta chain) was observed in a study of blood T cell repertoires in COVID-19. Across the study: Donors in the United States, Italy and Spain gave samples during acute or convalescent COVID-19.

In assigning cohorts, the study relied on participant-reported clinical history. Symptom resolution, clearance, or two negative PCRs marked the recovered donors of Cohort 3. With respect to this clone: One end of the junction fails to match germline, which may point to a read error.

Sequencing was performed with immunoSEQ multiplex PCR; in TCRdb, only in-frame clones are kept and a portion is missing. This table has fewer than 600,000 clones, roughly 90% appearing once. The CDR3 runs 15 residues. In germline, CDR1 is SGHVS, CDR2 FNYEAQ. The source is a woman aged 35 to 49 who had recovered from COVID-19. The chain employs TRBV7-6 and TRBJ2-7, with 10 bases lining up with TRBD1. Sequencing used PBMCs or T cells enriched from blood (not recorded which). CDR3 amino acids: CASSFDRGRSHEQYF. CDR3 in DNA: TGTGCCAGCAGCTTTGACAGGGGGCGCTCCCACGAGCAGTACTTC.